The TCR beta chain under discussion was sequenced for a study of blood T cell repertoires in COVID-19. Exposed enrollees encountered a COVID-19 case at some point within 2 weeks before study entry. Authors' processing steps: Amplification from reference gene primers served as the basis for estimated nucleated cell counts. Data came from immunoSEQ multiplex PCR; TCRdb stores just in-frame clones and leaves some out. From that table come the V and J calls and clone size; the DNA was used to work out D and trimming. The repertoire holds about 250,000 clones, about four fifths seen once, with approximately 5% in the top ten. The V end lost 3 bases, the J end lost 1 base, and 15 bases lay between the germline ends. Germline V gene lookup returns CDR1 SGDLS and CDR2 YYNGEE. The CDR3 is made up of 16 amino acids.

The sequenced material came from PBMCs or T cells enriched from blood (not recorded which). The chain carries TRBV9 and TRBJ2-3; possible D gene TRBD2, 6 bases. This TCR was recovered from a man in his forties who had been exposed to COVID-19. The CDR3 loop is CASSGRLVSGTDTQYF. Here the CDR3 DNA reads TGTGCCAGCAGCGGTCGACTAGTTTCAGGCACAGATACGCAGTATTTT.